Listed below are T cell receptor beta chains from one sample, sequenced in a study of CD4 and CD8 cells across lung adenocarcinoma regions. A single record per CDR3 protein comes from TCRdb applying MiXCR to the PCR reads. The table records around 20,000 distinct CDR3 sequences, 46% of them present only once. The sequenced material came from CD4+ T cells from the margin of a lung tumor. All receptors derive from a male donor with lung adenocarcinoma. The CD4 and CD8 labels of this study may be unreliable. Both conserved end residues are part of each CDR3. Fields, in order: J gene, V gene, CDR3 protein.

J: TRBJ2-1; V: TRBV7-2; CDR3: CASSLGRLAGYNEQFF
J: TRBJ2-5; V: TRBV10-3; CDR3: CASGGGAGGQETQYF
J: TRBJ2-4; V: TRBV4-1; CDR3: CASSPTGGRAENIQYF
J: -; V: TRBV4-2; CDR3: CASSHAGPTATDTQYF
J: TRBJ2-3; V: TRBV6-1; CDR3: CATQPTSALTDTQYF
J: TRBJ1-2; V: TRBV11-2; CDR3: CASSLNMISSGYTF
J: TRBJ2-5; V: TRBV25-1; CDR3: CASSELVLETQYF
J: -; V: TRBV6-5; CDR3: CASSYGQDFGETQYF
J: TRBJ2-2; V: TRBV7-6; CDR3: CASSLERSAGELFF
J: -; V: TRBV10-3; CDR3: CATLTGLNTGAQYF
J: TRBJ2-1; V: TRBV11-3; CDR3: CASSVDYSSYNEQFF
J: TRBJ2-4; V: TRBV6-1; CDR3: CASRGLCDKDIQYF
J: TRBJ2-3; V: TRBV6-5; CDR3: CASRLQSGITDTQYF
J: TRBJ2-1; V: TRBV7-2; CDR3: CASSPTSGSSEQFF
J: TRBJ2-1; V: TRBV30; CDR3: CAWSVNTGDYNEQFF
J: TRBJ2-3; V: TRBV20-1; CDR3: CSARIPVTDTQYF